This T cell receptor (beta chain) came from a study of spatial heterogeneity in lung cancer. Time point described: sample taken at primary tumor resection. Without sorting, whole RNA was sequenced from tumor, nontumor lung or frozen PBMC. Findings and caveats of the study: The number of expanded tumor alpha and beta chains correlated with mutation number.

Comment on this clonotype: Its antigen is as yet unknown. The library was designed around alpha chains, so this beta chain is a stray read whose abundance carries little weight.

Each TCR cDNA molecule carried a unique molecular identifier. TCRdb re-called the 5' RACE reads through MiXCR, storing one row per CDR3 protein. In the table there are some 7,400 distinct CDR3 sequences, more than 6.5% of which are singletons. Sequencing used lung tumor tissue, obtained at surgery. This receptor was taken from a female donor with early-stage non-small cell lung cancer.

This chain's CDR3 is CASSSPRQGVTQETQYF. DNA of the CDR3: TGTGCCAGCAGCTCCCCCCGGCAGGGGGTGACGCAAGAGACCCAGTACTTC. The rearrangement links TRBV7-6 to TRBJ2-5, with 7 bases identical to TRBD1. The CDR3 totals 17 residues. After removal of 4 bases from V and 2 bases from J, the junction contained 13 bases not matched to a gene. Looked up from germline, CDR1 is SGHVS and CDR2 is FNYEAQ.